These 22 T cell receptor beta chains originate from one sample sequenced in a study of T cells in Graves' hyperthyroidism and ophthalmopathy. The investigators amplified TCR beta CDR3 regions from RNA transcripts. TCR CDR3 regions were first amplified by RT-PCR with HTBI primers. TCRdb re-called the multiplex PCR reads with MiXCR, one entry per CDR3 protein. Of roughly 740,000 distinct CDR3 sequences detected, roughly 15% appear once; the ten largest clones hold approximately 8%. Sequenced: blood. The source of these receptors is a man aged 18 to 29 with Graves' hyperthyroidism.

This clonotype occurred many times. The J gene is TRBJ2-1, the V gene TRBV28; D may correspond to TRBD1 or TRBD2 (6 bases each). Trimming removed 3 bases at V and 0 bases at J, with 21 bases between. The V gene's germline CDR1 is MDHEN and CDR2 SYDVKM. The CDR3 sequence is 19 residues long. CDR3 coding DNA: TGTGCCAGCAGTTTGCTCTGGAACGGGGGCGGGCGCTCCTACAATGAGCAGTTCTTC. This sequence encodes CASSLLWNGGGRSYNEQFF.

The sample holds many counts of this clonotype. V and J are TRBV6-1 and TRBJ1-1; TRBD1 is a possible D gene (6 bases). The CDR3 runs to 13 residues. CDR1 and CDR2 (germline): MNHNS, SASEGT. Trimming took 5 bases from V and 6 from J, leaving 13 bases between them. The CDR3 loop is CASSWGTRAEAFF. The CDR3 DNA follows: TGTGCCAGCAGTTGGGGGACACGGGCTGAAGCTTTCTTT.

This clonotype was counted ten times or more. CDR3 loop: CAWSVGQGVQYF. For the CDR3, the DNA is TGTGCCTGGAGTGTAGGACAGGGTGTTCAGTACTTC. The chain is built from TRBV30 and TRBJ2-4, with TRBD1 identical over 8 bases. Trimming removed 0 bases from V and 11 bases from J; junction bases left unmatched: 3. The CDR3 sequence is 12 residues long. Per germline, CDR1 GTSNPN and CDR2 SVGIG (reference sequence).

There are a few counts of this clonotype. The chain has TRBV30 and TRBJ1-1; tentative D call: TRBD1 (5 bases). Germline V gene data show CDR1 as GTSNPN and CDR2 as SVGIG (reference sequence). V lost 8 bases to trimming and J lost 1 base, with 14 bases between them. This CDR3 region has 13 residues. The CDR3 DNA follows: TGTGCCGGGGGGGGGGGGTGGAACACTGAAGCTTTCTTT. Its protein is CAGGGGWNTEAFF.

The sample holds many counts of this clonotype. The gene calls are TRBV3-1 and TRBJ2-1, with 8 positions matching TRBD2. The CDR3 extends over 16 amino acids. Per the germline V gene, CDR1 is LGHDT and CDR2 is YNNKEL (reference sequence). V lost 3 bases, J lost 7 bases, and 11 bases stayed unmatched. Written as DNA, the CDR3 is TGTGCCAGCAGCCACTCGGGAGCGGGAGTACTGAATGAGCAGTTCTTC. As protein: CASSHSGAGVLNEQFF.

The gene calls are TRBV20-1 and TRBJ2-1, with 7 bases lining up with TRBD2. From germline, CDR1 is DFQATT and CDR2 SNEGSKA (reference sequence). Trimming cost V 3 bases and J 6 bases; bases outside gene matches: 11. The CDR3 sequence is 15 residues long. In DNA form, the CDR3 reads TGCAGTGCTAGTCCCTGGCGGGAGATCCGCAATGAGCAGTTCTTC. It encodes CSASPWREIRNEQFF.

This clonotype was picked up many times. V gene TRBV2 combines with J gene TRBJ2-3; perhaps D is TRBD1 or TRBD2 (5 bases each). Trimming took 6 bases from V and 4 from J, leaving 14 bases between them. Looked up from germline, CDR1 is SNHLY and CDR2 is FYNNEI. The CDR3 runs to 14 residues. CDR3: CASRTGLESDTQYF. In DNA, the CDR3 is TGTGCCAGCAGAACGGGGCTAGAGTCAGATACGCAGTATTTT. The variable domain in full, with the rest retrieved from reference TRBV2 and TRBJ2-3, is EPEVTQTPSHQVTQMGQEVILRCVPISNHLYFYWYRQILGQKVEFLVSFYNNEISEKSEIFDDQFSVERPDGSNFTLKIRSTKLEDSAMYFCASRTGLESDTQYFGPGTRLTVL.

This clonotype was seen only a few times. J is TRBJ2-1 and V is TRBV28; D is tentatively TRBD1 or TRBD2 (5 bases each). The CDR3 is 15 residues long. The V and J ends lost 6 bases and 1 base respectively, with 13 bases between them. Germline values: CDR1 MDHEN, CDR2 SYDVKM. DNA for the CDR3: TGTGCCAGCAGGACGGGACCAGCATCCTACAATGAGCAGTTCTTC. This gives the protein CASRTGPASYNEQFF.

The V call is TRBV6-5, the J call TRBJ2-7; 10 positions agree with TRBD2. V dropped 4 bases and J dropped 5; count of bases not matched to a gene: 8. Germline values: CDR1 MNHEY, CDR2 SVGAGI. CDR3 length equals 15 residues. The CDR3 loop reads CASSLVAGGPHEQYF. In DNA form, the CDR3 reads TGTGCCAGCAGTTTAGTAGCGGGAGGCCCCCACGAGCAGTACTTC.

In its sample, this clonotype was seen many times. This chain joins TRBV5-1 and TRBJ2-7; D tentatively fits TRBD1 or TRBD2 (5 bases each). The CDR3 runs 15 residues. Germline assignment: CDR1 SGHRS and CDR2 YFSETQ. With 0 bases removed from V and 1 base from J, the gap between germline ends came to 11 bases. This chain's CDR3 is CASSLGGTESYEQYF. The CDR3, as DNA: TGCGCCAGCAGCTTGGGAGGGACCGAATCCTACGAGCAGTACTTC.

The rearrangement uses TRBV10-2 and TRBJ2-1; D may be TRBD1 or TRBD2 (5 bases each). The V gene lost 3 bases and the J gene lost 8 bases, with 20 bases spanning the gap. The germline V gene has CDR1 WSHSY and CDR2 SAAADI. The CDR3 is made up of 16 amino acids. CDR3 region: CASSELRGAYKDEQFF. The CDR3 DNA sequence: TGCGCCAGCAGTGAACTCCGAGGGGCCTACAAGGATGAGCAGTTCTTC.

This clonotype showed up just once. The V call is TRBV9, the J call TRBJ2-2; 7 nucleotides align to TRBD1. V lost 6 bases, J lost 6 bases, and 8 bases stayed unmatched. Germline-derived CDR1 and CDR2 are SGDLS and YYNGEE. This CDR3 is built from 14 residues. As DNA, the CDR3 is TGTGCCAGCACCAGGGACAGCCGGGCCGGGGAGCTGTTTTTT. Its translation: CASTRDSRAGELFF.

This chain joins TRBV28 and TRBJ1-2; TRBD1 is a possible D gene (5 bases). V was pared by 3 bases and J by 8 bases, with 13 bases between. The CDR3 is 13 amino acids. From germline, CDR1 is MDHEN and CDR2 SYDVKM. The CDR3 DNA sequence: TGTGCCAGCAGTTTGGGTTGGGGCGCCGGCTACACCTTC. It translates to CASSLGWGAGYTF.

The CDR3 DNA reads TGCGCCAGCAGTGAGAATCCTGCCCAATACAATGAGCAGTTCTTC. Encoded protein: CASSENPAQYNEQFF. The chain carries TRBV10-1 and TRBJ2-1; D remains unclear. Germline assignment: CDR1 WNHNN and CDR2 SYGVQD (reference sequence). This CDR3 is 15 amino acids long. The germline V and J ends were trimmed by 2 bases and 4 bases, with 12 bases remaining between them.

The sample holds a few counts of this clonotype. The V gene is TRBV29-1, the J gene TRBJ1-1; tentative D call: TRBD1 (6 bases). V shed 5 bases and J shed 3 bases, with 13 bases lying between them. Germline loops: CDR1 SQVTM, CDR2 ANQGSEA. The CDR3 totals 13 residues. The CDR3 bases are TGCAGCGTTTACAGGGATGAATACACTGAAGCTTTCTTT. Protein: CSVYRDEYTEAFF.

The chain joins TRBV29-1 to TRBJ2-1; 10 bases agree with TRBD2. Germline CDR1 is SQVTM and CDR2 is ANQGSEA. The CDR3 extends over 13 amino acids. After removal of 6 bases from V and 9 bases from J, the junction contained 8 bases not matched to a gene. CDR3 in amino acids: CSVRMRLAGEQFF. The CDR3 bases are TGCAGCGTACGGATGAGACTAGCGGGTGAGCAGTTCTTC.

This clonotype was observed at least ten times. This chain uses TRBV5-1 with TRBJ2-3; D ambiguous. The V gene's germline CDR1 is SGHRS and CDR2 YFSETQ. V shed 5 bases and J shed 6 bases, with 13 bases lying between them. The CDR3 consists of 13 residues. The CDR3 DNA reads TGCGCCAGCAGTGAAATCCCCGACGATACGCAGTATTTT. Protein sequence: CASSEIPDDTQYF.

This clonotype was picked up a small number of times. The chain's CDR3 is CASRQGGSGELFF. CDR3 DNA sequence: TGTGCCAGCAGGCAGGGGGGCTCCGGGGAGCTGTTTTTT. This chain links TRBV27 with TRBJ2-2, with D possibly matching TRBD1 (7 bases). The CDR3 is 13 residues long. Trimming cost V 6 bases and J 6 bases, with 11 bases left between them. Germline V gene lookup returns CDR1 MNHEY and CDR2 SMNVEV (reference sequence).

In this sample, this clonotype turned up many times. The chain uses TRBV6-5 and TRBJ2-1, with 10 bases fitting TRBD1. Germline loops: CDR1 MNHEY, CDR2 SVGAGI. This CDR3 comprises 15 residues. The V gene end was trimmed by 0 bases and the J gene end by 10 bases; junction bases not matched to a gene: 6. The CDR3 coding sequence is TGTGCCAGCAGTTACTCAGGGACAGGGGTTACGGAGCAGTTCTTC. Its protein product is CASSYSGTGVTEQFF.

The rearrangement uses TRBV20-1 and TRBJ2-7, with 10 bases fitting TRBD1. Germline-derived CDR1 and CDR2 are DFQATT and SNEGSKA (reference sequence). With V trimmed by 3 bases and J by 4 bases, 6 bases remained unmatched. The CDR3 is 14 amino acids. The CDR3 loop is CSARGTGVFYEQYF. DNA of the CDR3: TGCAGTGCTAGGGGGACAGGGGTTTTTTACGAGCAGTACTTC.

This clonotype was counted many times. The chain uses TRBV30 and TRBJ2-4; TRBD2 aligns across 10 bases. Per the germline V gene, CDR1 is GTSNPN and CDR2 is SVGIG (reference sequence). The junction had 8 bases not matched to a gene; V was cut back by 8 bases and J by 1 base. The CDR3 length is 15 residues. In DNA, the CDR3 is TGTGCCGGGGAGGATAGCGGGAGGGCCAAAAACATTCAGTACTTC. Translating it yields CAGEDSGRAKNIQYF.

The table lists this clonotype with a few counts. The chain couples TRBV12-3 or TRBV12-4 to TRBJ1-5, with a tentative D call TRBD1 (5 bases). V dropped 6 bases and J dropped 5 bases, with 14 bases sitting between them. The length of the CDR3 is 14 residues. In DNA, the CDR3 is TGTGCCAGCAGCATCTGGGGGTTCCATCAGCCCCAGCATTTT. It encodes CASSIWGFHQPQHF.